Included here is one TCR beta chain sequence, with context. Its antigen is currently unknown. PCR involved 60 Vbeta and 13 Jbeta primers. In the study's own analysis: Among the unique TCR beta chains that a later analysis counted, about 85 million in all, approximately 12 million were shared. Repertoires were generated with immunoSEQ multiplex PCR, while TCRdb's copy carries only in-frame clones and drops some. D and trimming come from the DNA, and the V and J calls and clone size come from that table. In the table there are 150,000 to 180,000 clones, roughly three quarters of which are singletons. The data stem from a study of cytomegalovirus exposure and HLA in healthy donors. This CDR3 contains 16 residues. Per the germline V gene, CDR1 is KGHSH and CDR2 is LQKENI. V shed 0 bases and J 6 bases; nucleotides not matched to a gene: 6. Study outcomes and limitations: With DRB1 most and HLA-C fewest, TCR association rates differed between HLA loci in a later analysis. Later analysis found that TCR beta chains associated with HLA were more clonally expanded than other, equally common chains.

The V and J genes are TRBV18 and TRBJ1-5; 9 positions match TRBD1. This clonotype was sampled from a man aged 25-45 years in good health and CMV-seropositive. Sequencing was performed on PBMCs. The CDR3 reads CASSPPVTGGTQPQHF. The DNA for the CDR3 is TGTGCCAGCTCACCACCGGTGACAGGGGGTACTCAGCCCCAGCATTTT.